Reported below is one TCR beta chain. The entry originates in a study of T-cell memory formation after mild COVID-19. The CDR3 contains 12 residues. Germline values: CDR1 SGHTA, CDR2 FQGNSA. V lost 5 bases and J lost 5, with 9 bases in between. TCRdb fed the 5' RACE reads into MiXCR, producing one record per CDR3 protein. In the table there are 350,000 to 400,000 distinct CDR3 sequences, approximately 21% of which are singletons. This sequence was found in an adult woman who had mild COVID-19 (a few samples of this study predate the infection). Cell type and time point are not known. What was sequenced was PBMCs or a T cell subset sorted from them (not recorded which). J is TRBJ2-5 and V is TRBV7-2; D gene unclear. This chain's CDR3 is CASSRFRETQYF. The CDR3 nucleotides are TGTGCCAGCAGCCGTTTTAGGGAGACCCAGTACTTC.